The 2 T cell receptor beta chains reported below all come from one sample, sequenced in a study of cytomegalovirus exposure and HLA in healthy donors. The PCR employed 60 Vbeta primers together with 13 Jbeta primers. Some clones are missing from TCRdb's copy, which holds only in-frame ones; the method was immunoSEQ multiplex PCR. This table has approximately 110,000 clones, about 70% appearing once. Sample: PBMCs. The receptors were sampled from a man between 50 and 59 years old in good health and CMV-seropositive.

This rearrangement joins TRBV5-1 to TRBJ2-3; D unclear. CDR1 and CDR2 from the germline V gene are SGHRS and YFSETQ. Trimming took 5 bases from V and 5 from J, leaving 9 bases between them. This CDR3 comprises 12 residues. CDR3 sequence reads: CASRGSGDTQYF. CDR3 nucleotides: TGCGCCAGCAGGGGTTCAGGAGATACGCAGTATTTT.

The V and J genes are TRBV10-2 and TRBJ2-1; possibly TRBD1 for D (5 bases). The germline CDR1 and CDR2 sequences are WSHSY and SAAADI. This CDR3 has 14 amino acids. V was clipped by 6 bases and J by 8 bases, with 17 bases between them. The CDR3 loop is CASSHRSIRDEQFF. In nucleotides, the CDR3 is TGCGCCAGCAGCCACAGGTCTATACGGGATGAGCAGTTCTTC.